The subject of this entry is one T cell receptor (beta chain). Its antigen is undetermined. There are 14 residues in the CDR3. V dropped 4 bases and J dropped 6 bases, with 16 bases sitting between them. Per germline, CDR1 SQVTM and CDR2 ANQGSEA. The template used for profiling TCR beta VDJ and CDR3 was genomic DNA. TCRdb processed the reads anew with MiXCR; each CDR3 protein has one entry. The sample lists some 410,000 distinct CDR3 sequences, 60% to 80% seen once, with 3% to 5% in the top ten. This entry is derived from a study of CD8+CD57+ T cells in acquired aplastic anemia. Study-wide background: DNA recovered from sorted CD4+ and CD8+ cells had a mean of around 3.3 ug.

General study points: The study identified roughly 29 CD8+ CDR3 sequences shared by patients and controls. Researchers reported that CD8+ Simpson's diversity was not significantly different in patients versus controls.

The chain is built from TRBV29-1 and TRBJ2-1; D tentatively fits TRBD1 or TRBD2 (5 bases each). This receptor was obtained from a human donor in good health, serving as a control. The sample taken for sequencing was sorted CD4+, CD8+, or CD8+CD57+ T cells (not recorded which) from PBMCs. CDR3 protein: CSVGATPGTNEQFF. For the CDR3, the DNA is TGCAGCGTTGGGGCGACACCTGGGACCAATGAGCAGTTCTTC.